This TCR beta chain was sequenced during a study of cytomegalovirus exposure and HLA in healthy donors. The PCR made use of 60 Vbeta and 13 Jbeta primers. The table came from immunoSEQ multiplex PCR; TCRdb's copy has only in-frame clones and leaves some out. The sample lists about 78,000 clones; about 80% were seen once. V shed 2 bases and J shed 5 bases, with 16 bases lying between them. This CDR3 is built from 15 residues. Germline V gives CDR1 SGHAT, CDR2 FQNNGV. On this clone itself: The antigen is not known.

Study results and caveats: Later analysis demonstrated an association between a missense DCLRE1C variant and TCR beta V- and J-gene trimming.

The sample taken for sequencing was PBMCs. The clonotype comes from a man aged 50 to 59 in good health and CMV-seropositive. This chain links TRBV11-2 with TRBJ2-7; TRBD2 is a possible D gene (6 bases). CDR3 sequence (DNA): TGTGCCAGCAGCTTACTGGCGGGACCCACGAACGAGCAGTACTTC. Its translation: CASSLLAGPTNEQYF.